A single sample is the source of the 3 T cell receptor beta chains below, sequenced in a study of response to subunit inactivated influenza vaccine. TCRdb reanalysed the RT-PCR reads using MiXCR and keeps one entry per CDR3 protein. The repertoire holds about 780,000 distinct CDR3 sequences, approximately 18% seen once, with about a tenth in the top ten. The material sequenced was PBMCs from blood, taken roughly 5 days after vaccination. The receptors were gathered from a man in his fifties who received an inactivated influenza vaccine.

CDR3 residues: CSASLAGAHEQYF. In DNA, the CDR3 is TGCAGTGCCTCACTAGCGGGAGCCCACGAGCAGTACTTC. V usage is TRBV20-1 and J usage is TRBJ2-7, with TRBD2 identical over 11 bases. Germline trimming cut 6 bases from V and 5 bases from J; bases unmatched to any gene: 6. The CDR3 is 13 residues long. Germline CDR1 DFQATT, CDR2 SNEGSKA (reference sequence).

This clonotype was detected many times. V gene TRBV7-2 combines with J gene TRBJ2-1, with 10 positions matching TRBD1. The CDR3 totals 15 residues. Losses at the gene ends were 5 bases for V and 6 bases for J; bases not matched to a gene: 7. The germline V gene has CDR1 SGHTA and CDR2 FQGNSA. CDR3 DNA: TGTGCCAGCAGCCGAGGACAGGGGGGCATCAATGAGCAGTTCTTC. This encodes CASSRGQGGINEQFF.

The V gene is TRBV7-8, the J gene TRBJ2-1; 11 nucleotides align to TRBD2. The V gene's germline CDR1 is SGHVS and CDR2 FQNEAQ. The ends lost 3 bases at V and 2 bases at J; junction bases unmatched: 3. The CDR3 extends over 16 amino acids. In nucleotides, the CDR3 is TGTGCCAGCAGCTTCCAGACTAGCGGGGCCTACAATGAGCAGTTCTTC. Its translation: CASSFQTSGAYNEQFF.